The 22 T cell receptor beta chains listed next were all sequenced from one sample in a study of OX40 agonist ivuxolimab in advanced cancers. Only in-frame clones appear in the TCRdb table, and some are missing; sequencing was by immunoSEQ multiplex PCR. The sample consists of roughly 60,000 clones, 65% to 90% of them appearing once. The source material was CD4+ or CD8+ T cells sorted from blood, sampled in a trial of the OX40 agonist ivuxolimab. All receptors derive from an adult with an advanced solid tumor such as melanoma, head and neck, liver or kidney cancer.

The CDR3 here is CASRPTSNEQFF. CDR3 nucleotides: TGTGCCAGCAGACCCACTAGCAATGAGCAGTTCTTC. The chain recombines TRBV11-1 with TRBJ2-1; D might be TRBD2 (5 bases). V lost 6 bases and J lost 6, with 9 bases in between. Germline CDR1 SGHAT, CDR2 FQDESV (reference sequence). This CDR3 contains 12 residues.

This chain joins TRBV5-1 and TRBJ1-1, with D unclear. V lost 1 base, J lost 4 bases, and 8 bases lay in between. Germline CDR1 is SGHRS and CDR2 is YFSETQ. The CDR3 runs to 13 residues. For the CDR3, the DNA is TGCGCCAGCAGCTTGTCGGGTGTCACTGAAGCTTTCTTT. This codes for CASSLSGVTEAFF.

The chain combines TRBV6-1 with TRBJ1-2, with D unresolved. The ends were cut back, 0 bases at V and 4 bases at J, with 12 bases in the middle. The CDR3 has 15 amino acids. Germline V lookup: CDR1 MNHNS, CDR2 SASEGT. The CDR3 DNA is TGTGCCAGCAGTGAAGCTTTACGGTACCCCTATGGCTACACCTTC. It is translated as CASSEALRYPYGYTF.

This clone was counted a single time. The CDR3 DNA sequence: TGTGCCAGCAGCTTAGACGGCGGGGGGGCTGAGACCCAGTACTTC. Amino acids: CASSLDGGGAETQYF. The genes are TRBV11-3 and TRBJ2-5; TRBD2 matches at 9 bases. The V and J ends lost 0 bases and 5 bases, in that order; junction bases with no gene match: 4. Germline CDR1 and CDR2: SGHNT and YENEEA. There are 15 residues in the CDR3.

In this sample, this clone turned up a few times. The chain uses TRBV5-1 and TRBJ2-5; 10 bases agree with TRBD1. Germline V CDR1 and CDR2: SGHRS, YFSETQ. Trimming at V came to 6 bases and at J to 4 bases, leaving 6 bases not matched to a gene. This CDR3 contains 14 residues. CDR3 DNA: TGCGCCAGCAACGCCGGGACAGGGGTAGAGACCCAGTACTTC. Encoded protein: CASNAGTGVETQYF.

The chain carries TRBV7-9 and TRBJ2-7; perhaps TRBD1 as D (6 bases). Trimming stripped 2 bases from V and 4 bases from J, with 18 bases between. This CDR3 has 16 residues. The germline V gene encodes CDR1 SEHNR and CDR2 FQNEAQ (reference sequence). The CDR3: CASSLTEGRGKYEQYF. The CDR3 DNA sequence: TGTGCCAGCAGCTTAACGGAAGGCAGGGGAAAATACGAGCAGTACTTC.

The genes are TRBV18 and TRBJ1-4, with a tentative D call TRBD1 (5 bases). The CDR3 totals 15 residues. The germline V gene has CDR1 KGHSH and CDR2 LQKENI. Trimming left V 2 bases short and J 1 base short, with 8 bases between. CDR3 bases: TGTGCCAGCTCACCAGGGGACGGAACTAATGAAAAACTGTTTTTT. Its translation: CASSPGDGTNEKLFF.

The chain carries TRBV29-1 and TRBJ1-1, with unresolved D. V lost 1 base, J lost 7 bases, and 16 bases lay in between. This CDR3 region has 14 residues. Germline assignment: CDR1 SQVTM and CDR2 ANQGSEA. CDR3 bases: TGCAGCGTTGAAGTGGCCTCCTCAGCGAGTGAAGCTTTCTTT. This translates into CSVEVASSASEAFF.

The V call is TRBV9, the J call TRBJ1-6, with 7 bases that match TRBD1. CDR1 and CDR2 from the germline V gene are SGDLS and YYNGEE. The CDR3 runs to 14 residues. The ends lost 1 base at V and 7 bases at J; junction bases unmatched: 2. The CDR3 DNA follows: TGTGCCAGCAGCGTAAACAGGGGAAATTCACCCCTCCACTTT. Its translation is CASSVNRGNSPLHF.

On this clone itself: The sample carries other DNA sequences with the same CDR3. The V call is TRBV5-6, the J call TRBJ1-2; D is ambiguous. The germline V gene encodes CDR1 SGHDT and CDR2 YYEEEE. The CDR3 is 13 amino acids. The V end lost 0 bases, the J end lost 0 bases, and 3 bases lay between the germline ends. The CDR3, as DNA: TGTGCCAGCAGCTTGGACACTAACTATGGCTACACCTTC. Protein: CASSLDTNYGYTF.

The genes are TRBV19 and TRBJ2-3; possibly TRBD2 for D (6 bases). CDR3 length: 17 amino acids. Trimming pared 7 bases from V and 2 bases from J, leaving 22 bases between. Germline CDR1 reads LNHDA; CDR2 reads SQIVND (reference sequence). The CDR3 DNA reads TGTGCCAGTACTAGGGGACTCTTTCGTTCTAACACAGATACGCAGTATTTT. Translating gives CASTRGLFRSNTDTQYF.

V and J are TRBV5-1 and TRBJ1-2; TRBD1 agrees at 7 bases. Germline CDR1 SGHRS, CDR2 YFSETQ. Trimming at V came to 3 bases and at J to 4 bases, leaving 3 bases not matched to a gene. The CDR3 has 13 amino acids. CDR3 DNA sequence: TGCGCCAGCAGCTCCGCAGGGGGCTATGGCTACACCTTC. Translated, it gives CASSSAGGYGYTF.

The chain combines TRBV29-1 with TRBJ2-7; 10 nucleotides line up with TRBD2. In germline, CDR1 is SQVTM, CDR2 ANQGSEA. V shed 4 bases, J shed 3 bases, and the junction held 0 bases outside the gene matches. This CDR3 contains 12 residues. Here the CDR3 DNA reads TGCAGCGTTGGACTAGCGGGCTACGAGCAGTACTTC. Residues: CSVGLAGYEQYF.

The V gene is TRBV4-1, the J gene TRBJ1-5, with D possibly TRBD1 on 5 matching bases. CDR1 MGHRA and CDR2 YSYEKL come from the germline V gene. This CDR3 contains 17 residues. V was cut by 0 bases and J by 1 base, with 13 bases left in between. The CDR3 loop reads CASSQDSSGLSNQPQHF. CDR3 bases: TGCGCCAGCAGCCAAGATTCATCGGGACTGAGCAATCAGCCCCAGCATTTT.

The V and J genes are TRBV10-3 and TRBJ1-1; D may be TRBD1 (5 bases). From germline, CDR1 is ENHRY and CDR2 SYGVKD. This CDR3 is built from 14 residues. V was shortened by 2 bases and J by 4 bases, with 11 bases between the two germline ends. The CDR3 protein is CAISERGAITEAFF. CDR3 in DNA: TGTGCCATCAGTGAGAGGGGCGCGATCACTGAAGCTTTCTTT.

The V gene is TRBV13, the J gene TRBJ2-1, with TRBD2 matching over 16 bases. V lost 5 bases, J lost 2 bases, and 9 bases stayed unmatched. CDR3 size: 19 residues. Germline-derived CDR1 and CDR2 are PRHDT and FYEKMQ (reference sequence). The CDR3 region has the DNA TGTGCCAGCAGCCCCCGCAAGGGACTAGCGGGGGGGACCTACAATGAGCAGTTCTTC. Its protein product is CASSPRKGLAGGTYNEQFF.

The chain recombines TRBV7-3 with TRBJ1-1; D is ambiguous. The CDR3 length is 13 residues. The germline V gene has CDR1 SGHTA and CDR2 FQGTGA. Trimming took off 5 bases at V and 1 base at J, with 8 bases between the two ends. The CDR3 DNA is TGTGCCAGCAGCCCTCGGGGGAACACTGAAGCTTTCTTT. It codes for CASSPRGNTEAFF.

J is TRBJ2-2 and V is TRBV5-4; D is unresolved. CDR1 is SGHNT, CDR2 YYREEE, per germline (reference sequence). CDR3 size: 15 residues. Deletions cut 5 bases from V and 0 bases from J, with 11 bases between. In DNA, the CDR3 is TGTGCCAGCAGTCCGAAGGCAGCGAACACCGGGGAGCTGTTTTTT. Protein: CASSPKAANTGELFF.

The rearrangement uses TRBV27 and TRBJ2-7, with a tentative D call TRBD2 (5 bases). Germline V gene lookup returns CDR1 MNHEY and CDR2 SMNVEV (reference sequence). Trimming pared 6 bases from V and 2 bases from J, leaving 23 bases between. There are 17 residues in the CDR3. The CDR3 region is CASRTTASTHRAYEQYF. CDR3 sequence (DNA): TGTGCCAGCAGGACAACTGCTAGCACCCATAGAGCCTACGAGCAGTACTTC.

The CDR3 here is CASSLTGGGEETQYF. As DNA, the CDR3 is TGTGCCAGCAGTTTAACAGGGGGCGGGGAAGAGACCCAGTACTTC. V usage is TRBV28 and J usage is TRBJ2-5, with 9 bases fitting TRBD1. The CDR3 spans 15 residues. CDR1 MDHEN and CDR2 SYDVKM come from the germline V gene. The ends lost 2 bases at V and 3 bases at J; junction bases unmatched: 4.

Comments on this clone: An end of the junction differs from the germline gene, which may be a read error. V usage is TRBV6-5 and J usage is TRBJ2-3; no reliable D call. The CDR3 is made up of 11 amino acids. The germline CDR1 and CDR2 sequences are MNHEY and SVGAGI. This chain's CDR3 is CASRTVDAQYF. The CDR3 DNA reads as TGTGCCAGCAGGACTGTAGATGCGCAGTATTTT.

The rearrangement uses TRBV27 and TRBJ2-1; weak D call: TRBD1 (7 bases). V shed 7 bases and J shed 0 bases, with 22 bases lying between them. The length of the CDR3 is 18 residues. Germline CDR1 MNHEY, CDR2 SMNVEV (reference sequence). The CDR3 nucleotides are TGTGCCAGCACTCGGGCTAAGGGGGCGGGACCCTCCTACAATGAGCAGTTCTTC. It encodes CASTRAKGAGPSYNEQFF.